The 25 T cell receptor beta chains given below trace back to one sample, sequenced in a study of OX40 agonist ivuxolimab in advanced cancers. The protocol was immunoSEQ multiplex PCR, while the TCRdb copy is restricted to in-frame clones and leaves out a portion. The top ten hold about 0.59% of the sample, which has some 62,000 clones, 80% to 95% seen once. The input for sequencing was CD4+ or CD8+ T cells sorted from blood, taken in a trial of the OX40 agonist ivuxolimab. The receptor set was obtained from an adult with an advanced solid tumor such as melanoma, head and neck, liver or kidney cancer.

This chain links TRBV5-3 with TRBJ2-2; D gene ambiguous. TRBV5-3 is designated an ORF whose function remains uncertain. The CDR3 length is 14 residues. V was pared by 3 bases and J by 6 bases, with 12 bases between. The CDR3 DNA reads as TGTGCCAGAAGCTATCGATATAGGGCCGGGGAGCTGTTTTTT. Translation gives CARSYRYRAGELFF.

The chain couples TRBV9 to TRBJ2-3, with D possibly matching TRBD1 (6 bases). The CDR3 length is 16 residues. Germline assignment: CDR1 SGDLS and CDR2 YYNGEE. V was pared by 4 bases and J by 0 bases, with 15 bases between. CDR3 loop: CASSSQGLISTDTQYF. The CDR3 bases are TGTGCCAGCAGCTCCCAGGGGCTTATTAGCACAGATACGCAGTATTTT.

This sequence joins TRBV5-6 and TRBJ2-5, with D uncertain. V lost 3 bases and J 3 bases, leaving 3 bases between the germline ends. The CDR3 spans 11 residues. Per germline, CDR1 SGHDT and CDR2 YYEEEE. CDR3 region: CASSWEETQYF. The CDR3 DNA reads as TGTGCCAGCAGCTGGGAAGAGACCCAGTACTTC.

The V call is TRBV5-1, the J call TRBJ2-2, with a tentative D call TRBD1 (5 bases). Germline-derived CDR1 and CDR2 are SGHRS and YFSETQ. The CDR3 has 15 residues. V shed 0 bases and J shed 7 bases, with 13 bases lying between them. The CDR3 coding sequence is TGCGCCAGCAGCTTGGTTTCAGGGTCTAACGGGGAGCTGTTTTTT. Protein product: CASSLVSGSNGELFF.

CDR3 nucleotides: TGTGCCAGCACCGGGACTCCCCAAGAGACCCAGTACTTC. This sequence encodes CASTGTPQETQYF. V and J are TRBV2 and TRBJ2-5; TRBD2 might be the D (6 bases). Trimming stripped 7 bases from V and 1 base from J, with 10 bases between. Looked up from germline, CDR1 is SNHLY and CDR2 is FYNNEI. This CDR3 has 13 residues.

V and J are TRBV30 and TRBJ2-3; either TRBD1 or TRBD2 may supply D (5 bases each). This CDR3 contains 15 residues. Germline CDR1 reads GTSNPN; CDR2 reads SVGIG (reference sequence). V was shortened by 0 bases and J by 0 bases, with 10 bases between the two germline ends. Here the CDR3 reads CAWSVGEGSTDTQYF. The CDR3 DNA is TGTGCCTGGAGTGTTGGTGAGGGGAGCACAGATACGCAGTATTTT.

The rearrangement uses TRBV27 and TRBJ1-4; the match to TRBD1 covers 7 bases. Trimming took 5 bases from V and 3 from J; bases not matched to a gene: 15. This CDR3 is built from 18 residues. From germline, CDR1 is MNHEY and CDR2 SMNVEV (reference sequence). The CDR3 DNA is TGTGCCAGCAGTCCGACCTCGACAGGGTTAGCGGCTAATGAAAAACTGTTTTTT. It codes for CASSPTSTGLAANEKLFF.

This sequence joins TRBV11-3 and TRBJ2-1, with D uncertain. This CDR3 region has 14 residues. Trimming removed 0 bases at V and 3 bases at J, with 6 bases between. Germline V gene lookup returns CDR1 SGHNT and CDR2 YENEEA. The CDR3 sequence: CASSLDPLYNEQFF. The CDR3 DNA sequence: TGTGCCAGCAGCTTAGATCCCCTCTACAATGAGCAGTTCTTC.

A single count supports this clone. CDR3 sequence reads: CASSPFEGAASTDTQYF. The CDR3 bases are TGTGCCAGCTCACCGTTTGAAGGAGCGGCTAGCACAGATACGCAGTATTTT. The chain recombines TRBV18 with TRBJ2-3; D is perhaps TRBD2 (5 bases). The V end was cut by 3 bases, the J end by 0 bases, with 16 bases between. The germline V gene encodes CDR1 KGHSH and CDR2 LQKENI. CDR3 length: 17 residues.

This rearrangement joins TRBV19 to TRBJ2-1; a weak D match, TRBD2 (6 bases). Germline V CDR1 and CDR2: LNHDA, SQIVND (reference sequence). Trimming cost V 0 bases and J 2 bases, with 8 bases left between them. The CDR3 extends over 15 amino acids. CDR3 sequence reads: CASSIDGGTYNEQFF. The CDR3 DNA reads TGTGCCAGTAGTATAGATGGGGGGACCTACAATGAGCAGTTCTTC.

This clone was observed a single time. The chain carries TRBV7-9 and TRBJ1-3; no definite D call. Trimming took off 2 bases at V and 4 bases at J, with 3 bases between the two ends. Germline V lookup: CDR1 SEHNR, CDR2 FQNEAQ (reference sequence). The CDR3 runs 12 residues. The CDR3 here is CASSLQGNTIYF. For the CDR3, the DNA is TGTGCCAGCAGCTTACAGGGAAACACCATATATTTT. Based on the CDR3 plus reference TRBV7-9 and TRBJ1-3, the full variable domain is DTGVSQNPRHKITKRGQNVTFRCDPISEHNRLYWYRQTLGQGPEFLTYFQNEAQLEKSRLLSDRFSAERPKGSFSTLEIQRTEQGDSAMYLCASSLQGNTIYFGEGSWLTVV.

The genes are TRBV10-2 and TRBJ2-7, with D possibly matching TRBD1 (5 bases). The CDR3 has 12 amino acids. Trimming removed 6 bases from V and 3 bases from J, with 9 bases in between. Looked up from germline, CDR1 is WSHSY and CDR2 is SAAADI. CDR3 in amino acids: CASRDTNYEQYF. The CDR3 nucleotides are TGCGCCAGCAGGGACACAAACTACGAGCAGTACTTC.

For the CDR3, the DNA is TGTGCCAGCAGCTTAAATTGGGGAAACAATGAGCAGTTCTTC. As protein: CASSLNWGNNEQFF. The chain uses TRBV11-1 and TRBJ2-1; D is undetermined. Per the germline V gene, CDR1 is SGHAT and CDR2 is FQDESV (reference sequence). Trimming stripped 2 bases from V and 5 bases from J, with 10 bases between. The CDR3 extends over 14 amino acids.

This clone turned up a few times. The chain employs TRBV5-4 and TRBJ2-5; TRBD1 is a possible D gene (6 bases). CDR3 size: 14 residues. Trimming shortened V by 1 base and J by 1 base, and 8 bases separated the two germline ends. Per the germline V gene, CDR1 is SGHNT and CDR2 is YYREEE (reference sequence). Here the CDR3 reads CASSLKDSQETQYF. The CDR3 DNA is TGTGCCAGCAGCTTGAAGGACAGCCAAGAGACCCAGTACTTC.

The chain carries TRBV6-1 and TRBJ2-3, with D tentatively TRBD2 (5 bases). Germline V gives CDR1 MNHNS, CDR2 SASEGT. V was shortened by 7 bases and J by 4 bases, with 12 bases between the two germline ends. This CDR3 comprises 13 residues. The CDR3, as DNA: TGTGCCAGCACCCGGGGTAGCCCAGATACGCAGTATTTT. Translation gives CASTRGSPDTQYF.

The genes are TRBV9 and TRBJ1-2; D unclear. The CDR3 covers 12 residues. V was clipped by 4 bases and J by 8 bases, with 12 bases between them. Germline V gives CDR1 SGDLS, CDR2 YYNGEE. The CDR3 DNA reads TGTGCCAGCAGCCCTCATTCGGGGGGCTACACCTTC. Protein product: CASSPHSGGYTF. The full variable domain, rest sourced from reference TRBV9 and TRBJ1-2, is DSGVTQTPKHLITATGQRVTLRCSPRSGDLSVYWYQQSLDQGLQFLIQYYNGEERAKGNILERFSAQQFPDLHSELNLSSLELGDSALYFCASSPHSGGYTFGSGTRLTVV.

The gene calls are TRBV27 and TRBJ1-5, with D uncertain. CDR3 size: 18 residues. CDR1 is MNHEY, CDR2 SMNVEV, per germline (reference sequence). V was pared by 3 bases and J by 1 base, with 19 bases between. The CDR3 loop is CASSFGVPGIGSNQPQHF. CDR3 in DNA: TGTGCCAGCAGTTTTGGGGTCCCGGGTATCGGGAGCAATCAGCCCCAGCATTTT.

This sequence joins TRBV7-9 and TRBJ1-1, with unresolved D. The germline CDR1 and CDR2 sequences are SEHNR and FQNEAQ (reference sequence). This CDR3 spans 11 amino acids. The germline V and J ends were trimmed by 4 bases and 6 bases, with 6 bases remaining between them. CDR3 nucleotides: TGTGCCAGCAGCTCGACGCCTGAAGCTTTCTTT. Protein sequence: CASSSTPEAFF.

The J gene is TRBJ2-1, the V gene TRBV5-5; tentative D call: TRBD1 (6 bases). This CDR3 is 15 amino acids long. The germline CDR1 and CDR2 sequences are SGHKS and YYEKEE (reference sequence). V was trimmed by 9 bases and J by 0 bases, leaving 16 bases between them. The CDR3 reads CATLAGTTSYNEQFF. The CDR3 nucleotides read TGTGCCACCCTCGCCGGGACAACCTCCTACAATGAGCAGTTCTTC.

This clone was seen a few times. The chain carries TRBV14 and TRBJ1-3; maybe TRBD1 (6 bases). V gave up 4 bases and J gave up 6 bases, with 13 bases separating them. This CDR3 has 14 amino acids. The germline gives CDR1 SGHDN, CDR2 FVKESK. This CDR3 reads CASSPQGLTNTIYF. The CDR3 nucleotides read TGTGCCAGCAGCCCCCAGGGGCTTACAAACACCATATATTTT.

This sequence joins TRBV30 and TRBJ2-7; perhaps TRBD1 as D (6 bases). The V and J ends lost 3 bases and 0 bases respectively, with 12 bases between them. This CDR3 region has 14 residues. The V gene's germline CDR1 is GTSNPN and CDR2 SVGIG (reference sequence). The CDR3 loop reads CAWRDRGNSYEQYF. The CDR3 nucleotides read TGTGCCTGGAGGGACAGAGGGAACTCCTACGAGCAGTACTTC.

The chain combines TRBV5-1 with TRBJ1-4; 8 bases align to TRBD1. The germline CDR1 and CDR2 sequences are SGHRS and YFSETQ. The CDR3 runs to 15 residues. The ends lost 8 bases at V and 6 bases at J; junction bases unmatched: 12. The CDR3 bases are TGCGCCAGTAAGTCGACCGGACAGGGTTATGAAAAACTGTTTTTT. Its protein product is CASKSTGQGYEKLFF.

In regard to this clone: In the same sample, other DNA sequences code for this CDR3. V and J are TRBV5-1 and TRBJ2-5; D might be TRBD2 (5 bases). CDR3 size: 14 residues. In germline, CDR1 is SGHRS, CDR2 YFSETQ. V lost 0 bases, J lost 5 bases, and 11 bases lay in between. This chain's CDR3 is CASSLGRGQETQYF. The CDR3 DNA follows: TGCGCCAGCAGCTTGGGTCGGGGTCAGGAGACCCAGTACTTC.

This clone appeared a single time. The J gene is TRBJ2-5, the V gene TRBV15; TRBD2 matches at 13 bases. Germline loops: CDR1 LNHNV, CDR2 YYDKDF (reference sequence). V lost 2 bases, J lost 5 bases, and 5 bases stayed unmatched. The length of the CDR3 is 16 residues. DNA for the CDR3: TGTGCCACCAGCAGAACTAGCGGGAGGGCCAGGGAGACCCAGTACTTC. It is translated as CATSRTSGRARETQYF.

This chain uses TRBV15 with TRBJ1-3; D call uncertain. The CDR3 contains 15 residues. The V gene's germline CDR1 is LNHNV and CDR2 YYDKDF (reference sequence). V was clipped by 1 base and J by 2 bases, with 9 bases between them. For the CDR3, the DNA is TGTGCCACCAGCAGAGGAGGATCCACTGGAAACACCATATATTTT. The encoded protein is CATSRGGSTGNTIYF. The variable domain in full, completed from reference TRBV15 and TRBJ1-3, reads DAMVIQNPRYQVTQFGKPVTLSCSQTLNHNVMYWYQQKSSQAPKLLFHYYDKDFNNEADTPDNFQSRRPNTSFCFLDIRSPGLGDTAMYLCATSRGGSTGNTIYFGEGSWLTVV.